This T cell receptor beta chain appears in the sequencing data of a study of T-cell memory formation after mild COVID-19. Notes on the study in general: Some clones that responded turned up in pre-infection memory, which suggests that cross-reactive memory joined in. Contracting clones, day 15 to 85, had balanced CD4/CD8, and later expanders favored CD4+.

With respect to this clonotype: No antigen is known for it.

TCRdb reprocessed the 5' RACE reads via MiXCR and lists one record per CDR3 protein. This sample carries 260,000 or so distinct CDR3 sequences, 16% of them seen once, and the ten largest clones take under 25%. The sequence was collected from a man younger than 35 who had mild COVID-19 (a few samples of this study predate the infection). Cell type and time point are not known. The sequencing sample was made of PBMCs or a T cell subset sorted from them (not recorded which).

The CDR3: CASSRSGYSYEQYF. The CDR3 region has the DNA TGTGCCAGCAGTAGGTCAGGATACTCCTACGAGCAGTACTTC. V and J are TRBV25-1 and TRBJ2-7; D is undetermined. CDR3 length: 14 amino acids. The V end was cut by 5 bases, the J end by 0 bases, with 11 bases between. Germline CDR1 is MGHDK and CDR2 is SYGVNS.